Listed below are T cell receptor beta chains from one sample, sequenced in a study of blood T cells in healthy people across ages. TCRdb re-called the 5' RACE reads through MiXCR, storing one row per CDR3 protein. The sample yields over 1,200,000 distinct CDR3 sequences, approximately 60% seen once. Material for sequencing was blood. The receptor set was obtained from a man younger than 30 in good health. CDR3s include the opening cysteine and the closing phenylalanine or tryptophan. A D gene is named only where the DNA matches it firmly. Size is stated for part of the rows, as once, few or many counts, or as a class when the clone is expanded.

J gene | clone size | D gene | V gene | CDR3 protein | CDR3 DNA
TRBJ2-3 | - | - | TRBV6-5 | CASSYAGQRSTDTQYF | TGTGCCAGCAGTTACGCGGGACAAAGGAGCACAGATACGCAGTATTTT
TRBJ2-3 | - | - | TRBV7-7 | CASSPTPGQLDTQYF | TGTGCTAGCAGCCCGACGCCGGGACAATTAGATACGCAGTATTTT
TRBJ1-4 | - | TRBD1 | TRBV27 | CASSLRGTAGTNEKLFF | TGTGCCAGCAGTTTGCGCGGGACAGCCGGAACTAATGAAAAACTGTTTTTT
TRBJ2-3 | - | TRBD2 | TRBV9 | CASDAGGSTDTQYF | TGTGCCAGCGACGCGGGGGGTAGCACAGATACGCAGTATTTT
TRBJ2-3 | many | - | TRBV12-3/TRBV12-4 | CASSNPWTDNTQYF | TGTGCCAGCAGTAACCCTTGGACGGACAATACGCAGTATTTT
TRBJ2-2 | - | TRBD2 | TRBV6-1 | CASSEVAGRHTGELFF | TGTGCCAGCAGTGAAGTAGCGGGACGTCACACCGGGGAGCTGTTTTTT
TRBJ2-1 | - | TRBD2 | TRBV7-6 | CASSGGGGGQETQFF | TGTGCCAGCAGTGGAGGCGGGGGAGGACAAGAGACCCAGTTCTTC
TRBJ1-1 | - | TRBD1 | TRBV2 | CATGQGLNTEAFF | TGTGCCACAGGACAGGGGCTGAACACTGAAGCTTTCTTT
TRBJ1-2 | - | TRBD1 | TRBV7-2 | CAWRRDRVSGYTF | TGTGCCTGGCGCCGGGACAGGGTCTCTGGCTACACCTTC
TRBJ2-7 | once | - | TRBV12-3/TRBV12-4 | CASSLRSARNYEQYF | TGTGCCAGCAGTTTAAGGTCGGCCAGAAACTACGAGCAGTACTTC
TRBJ2-5 | - | TRBD2 | TRBV10-3 | CATQQTGGEETQYF | TGTGCCACCCAACAAACGGGAGGAGAAGAGACCCAGTACTTC
TRBJ2-7 | - | TRBD1 | TRBV27 | CASSFVTGTTYEQYF | TGTGCCAGCAGTTTTGTGACAGGGACCACCTACGAGCAGTACTTC
TRBJ2-5 | many | - | TRBV7-2 | CASSLIQETQYF | TGTGCCAGCAGTTTAATTCAAGAGACCCAGTACTTC
TRBJ1-1 | few | - | TRBV20-1 | CSARDTGDTEAFF | TGCAGTGCTAGAGATACAGGAGACACTGAAGCTTTCTTT
TRBJ2-5 | - | - | TRBV7-9 | CASSLGSLGGSQETQYF | TGTGCCAGCAGCTTAGGGTCTCTCGGGGGCTCCCAAGAGACCCAGTACTTC
TRBJ1-4 | - | - | TRBV6-2/TRBV6-3 | CASGVGEKLFF | TGTGCCAGCGGCGTGGGTGAAAAACTGTTTTTT
TRBJ2-1 | few | - | TRBV29-1 | CSVEPGVSYNEQFF | TGCAGCGTTGAACCGGGGGTCTCCTACAATGAGCAGTTCTTC
TRBJ2-2 | - | - | TRBV20-1 | CSAPNGRGITGELFF | TGCAGTGCTCCGAACGGACGGGGTATAACCGGGGAGCTGTTTTTT
TRBJ2-6 | - | TRBD1 | TRBV20-1 | CSATKDRVLTSSGANVLTF | TGCAGTGCCACGAAGGACAGGGTTCTAACTAGCTCTGGGGCCAACGTCCTGACTTTC
TRBJ2-2 | - | - | TRBV3-1 | CASTKGTGELFF | TGTGCCAGCACAAAGGGGACCGGGGAGCTGTTTTTT
TRBJ2-1 | - | - | TRBV4-1 | CASSQGGGGQLALQFF | TGCGCCAGCAGCCAAGGGGGTGGGGGCCAGCTCGCTTTACAGTTCTTC
TRBJ1-2 | - | - | TRBV10-3 | CAISEGGGPYGYTF | TGTGCCATCAGTGAAGGCGGAGGCCCCTATGGCTACACCTTC
TRBJ2-5 | once | - | TRBV11-2 | CASSLDGSSPFLPQETQYF | TGTGCCAGCAGCTTAGACGGCAGTTCCCCTTTCCTACCACAAGAGACCCAGTACTTC
TRBJ1-6 | few | - | TRBV28 | CASSLGQRNRPLHF | TGTGCCAGCAGTTTAGGGCAGCGGAACAGACCCCTCCACTTT
TRBJ1-4 | few | TRBD1 | TRBV6-1 | CASSPRDSQNEKLFF | TGTGCCAGCAGTCCCCGGGACAGCCAAAATGAAAAACTGTTTTTT